This T cell receptor (beta chain) was sequenced for a study of control samples from healthy donors and cancer patients. The CDR3 contains 11 residues. CDR1 is KGHSH and CDR2 is LQKENI in the germline V gene. Trimming shortened V by 3 bases and J by 11 bases, and 10 bases separated the two germline ends. TCRdb keeps only in-frame clones here, not all; method: immunoSEQ multiplex PCR. The sample shows around 19,000 clones, around 84% of them seen only once. The sequenced sample was PBMCs. This chain uses TRBV18 with TRBJ1-1; D perhaps matches TRBD1 (5 bases). This sequence originates from a woman aged 70-85 years with lung cancer. This CDR3 is CASSPGGGAFF. The DNA for the CDR3 is TGTGCCAGCTCACCGGGGGGGGGTGCTTTCTTT. Full variable domain (missing parts from reference TRBV18 and TRBJ1-1): NAGVMQNPRHLVRRRGQEARLRCSPMKGHSHVYWYRQLPEEGLKFMVYLQKENIIDESGMPKERFSAEFPKEGPSILRIQQVVRGDSAAYFCASSPGGGAFFGQGTRLTVV.